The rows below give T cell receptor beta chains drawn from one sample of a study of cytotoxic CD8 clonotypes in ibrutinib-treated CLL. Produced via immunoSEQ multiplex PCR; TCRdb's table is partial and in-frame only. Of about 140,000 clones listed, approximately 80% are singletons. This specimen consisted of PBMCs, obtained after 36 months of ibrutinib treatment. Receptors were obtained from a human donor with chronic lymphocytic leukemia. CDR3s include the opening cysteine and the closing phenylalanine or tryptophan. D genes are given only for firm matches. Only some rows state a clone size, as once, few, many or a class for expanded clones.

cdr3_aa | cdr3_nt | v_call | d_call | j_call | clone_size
CASSRTRTSGGQETQYF | TGTGCCAGCAGCAGAACCCGGACTAGCGGGGGCCAAGAGACCCAGTACTTC | TRBV11-3 | TRBD2 | TRBJ2-5 | NA
CASSLGQGWAQETQYF | TGTGCCAGCAGCTTGGGTCAGGGGTGGGCCCAAGAGACCCAGTACTTC | TRBV5-4 | NA | TRBJ2-5 | NA
CASSLEDRFSTDTQYF | TGTGCCAGCAGCTTAGAGGATCGGTTCAGCACAGATACGCAGTATTTT | TRBV7-9 | NA | TRBJ2-3 | NA
CASSLVLWTGNTEAFF | TGTGCCAGCAGCTTAGTTCTGTGGACGGGGAACACTGAAGCTTTCTTT | TRBV7-8 | NA | TRBJ1-1 | NA
CASSSPGDNEKLFF | TGTGCCAGCAGCTCCCCGGGGGATAATGAAAAACTGTTTTTT | TRBV11-3 | NA | TRBJ1-4 | NA
CASSEGQGWNTEAFF | TGTGCCAGTAGTGAAGGACAGGGTTGGAACACTGAAGCTTTCTTT | TRBV19 | TRBD1 | TRBJ1-1 | few
CASEEGEQYF | TGTGCCAGCGAGGAGGGGGAGCAGTACTTC | TRBV2 | NA | TRBJ2-7 | NA
CASSPRGPQYEQYF | TGTGCCAGCTCACCGCGAGGTCCACAATACGAGCAGTACTTC | TRBV18 | NA | TRBJ2-7 | NA
CASSGKRTDYYGYTF | TGTGCCAGCAGCGGCAAAAGGACAGACTACTATGGCTACACCTTC | TRBV9 | NA | TRBJ1-2 | NA
CATSGGRLNNEQFF | TGCGCCACCTCCGGCGGGAGGCTTAACAATGAGCAGTTCTTC | TRBV10-1 | TRBD2 | TRBJ2-1 | NA
CASGRQGDSNQPQHF | TGTGCCAGCGGAAGACAGGGAGATTCCAATCAGCCCCAGCATTTT | TRBV9 | TRBD1 | TRBJ1-5 | few
CASSMNRGTNQPQHF | TGTGCCAGTAGTATGAACAGGGGGACTAATCAGCCCCAGCATTTT | TRBV19 | TRBD1 | TRBJ1-5 | NA
CATNWVWAGMDTEAFF | TGTGCCACCAATTGGGTTTGGGCAGGGATGGACACTGAAGCTTTCTTT | TRBV28 | NA | TRBJ1-1 | NA
CATRTLSTDTQYF | TGTGCCACCAGGACCCTAAGCACAGATACGCAGTATTTT | TRBV6-5 | NA | TRBJ2-3 | NA
CASSQQPDRVSPLHF | TGCGCCAGCAGCCAACAACCGGACAGGGTTTCACCCCTCCACTTT | TRBV5-1 | TRBD1 | TRBJ1-6 | NA
CASSMLVNEQFF | TGTGCCAGTAGTATGTTGGTCAATGAGCAGTTCTTC | TRBV19 | NA | TRBJ2-1 | once
CASSQQTGDGYTF | TGTGCCAGCAGCCAACAGACAGGGGATGGCTACACCTTC | TRBV7-9 | TRBD1 | TRBJ1-2 | once
CASSFWGGGTDTQYF | TGTGCCAGCAGTTTCTGGGGAGGGGGAACAGATACGCAGTATTTT | TRBV27 | NA | TRBJ2-3 | NA
CASENRGQGTEAFF | TGTGCCAGCGAGAACAGGGGGCAAGGTACTGAAGCTTTCTTT | TRBV6-1 | TRBD1 | TRBJ1-1 | NA
CASSTGGPGAFF | TGTGCCAGCAGCACCGGGGGCCCCGGAGCTTTCTTT | TRBV11-2 | NA | TRBJ1-1 | NA
CASSLSGTGGLFYGYTF | TGTGCCAGCTCACTATCCGGGACAGGAGGGCTTTTCTATGGCTACACCTTC | TRBV18 | TRBD1 | TRBJ1-2 | NA
CASSPWDSGNTIYF | TGTGCCAGCAGTCCCTGGGACAGCGGAAACACCATATATTTT | TRBV28 | TRBD1 | TRBJ1-3 | few
CASRRTVSDHGYTF | TGTGCCAGCAGGCGGACAGTTTCTGATCATGGCTACACCTTC | TRBV27 | NA | TRBJ1-2 | NA
CASSHGTETYNEQFF | TGTGCCAGCAGCCACGGGACAGAAACCTACAATGAGCAGTTCTTC | TRBV4-2 | TRBD1 | TRBJ2-1 | once
CASSLGRSGELFF | TGTGCCAGCAGCTTAGGGAGGTCCGGGGAGCTGTTTTTT | TRBV7-3 | NA | TRBJ2-2 | NA
CASSLGQGKEAFF | TGTGCCAGCAGCTTGGGACAGGGGAAAGAAGCTTTCTTT | TRBV5-4 | TRBD1 | TRBJ1-1 | once
CASSQTGEDGYTF | TGTGCCAGCTCACAGACAGGGGAGGATGGCTACACCTTC | TRBV18 | TRBD1 | TRBJ1-2 | NA
CAWSKRTSGTTYSYNEQFF | TGTGCCTGGAGTAAACGGACTAGCGGGACCACCTATTCCTACAATGAGCAGTTCTTC | TRBV30 | TRBD2 | TRBJ2-1 | NA
CASSPFGRADYGYTF | TGTGCCAGCTCACCATTCGGCAGGGCCGACTATGGCTACACCTTC | TRBV18 | NA | TRBJ1-2 | NA
CASSQSLWTYEQYF | TGTGCCAGCAGCCAATCTCTGTGGACATACGAGCAGTACTTC | TRBV16 | NA | TRBJ2-7 | once
CASIKGGVQETQYF | TGCGCCAGCATTAAGGGGGGGGTCCAAGAGACCCAGTACTTC | TRBV10-2 | NA | TRBJ2-5 | NA
CASTSHFSSPLHF | TGTGCCAGCACCTCCCACTTTAGCTCACCCCTCCACTTT | TRBV6-5 | NA | TRBJ1-6 | NA
CAISAVRVNTEAFF | TGTGCCATCAGTGCAGTGAGGGTGAACACTGAAGCTTTCTTT | TRBV10-3 | NA | TRBJ1-1 | few
CASSGRRTENTEAFF | TGTGCCAGCAGTGGGAGGCGGACAGAGAACACTGAAGCTTTCTTT | TRBV2 | NA | TRBJ1-1 | NA
CASSTGQGATYEQYF | TGTGCCAGTAGTACGGGACAGGGGGCGACCTACGAGCAGTACTTC | TRBV19 | TRBD1 | TRBJ2-7 | NA
CASSPITGYYEQYF | TGTGCCAGCAGCCCGATAACAGGGTACTACGAGCAGTACTTC | TRBV11-2 | NA | TRBJ2-7 | NA
CAIRGVGYGYTF | TGTGCCATCAGGGGAGTTGGCTATGGCTACACCTTC | TRBV10-3 | NA | TRBJ1-2 | NA
CASSPIAGAGYNEQFF | TGTGCCAGCAGTCCAATAGCGGGAGCTGGTTACAATGAGCAGTTCTTC | TRBV27 | TRBD2 | TRBJ2-1 | NA
CASSQDAGLAAPSTDTQYF | TGCGCCAGCAGCCAAGATGCCGGACTAGCGGCTCCTAGCACAGATACGCAGTATTTT | TRBV4-1 | TRBD2 | TRBJ2-3 | NA
CASSLAIKSGATEAFF | TGTGCCAGCAGCTTAGCGATTAAATCGGGGGCCACTGAAGCTTTCTTT | TRBV7-6 | NA | TRBJ1-1 | NA
CASSPQGARYEQYF | TGTGCCAGCAGCCCCCAGGGGGCCCGCTACGAGCAGTACTTC | TRBV16 | TRBD1 | TRBJ2-7 | NA
CAISAWRGQETQYF | TGTGCCATCAGTGCGTGGCGGGGACAAGAGACCCAGTACTTC | TRBV10-3 | NA | TRBJ2-5 | NA
CASSELVQDYNEQFF | TGTGCCAGTAGTGAGTTGGTGCAAGACTACAATGAGCAGTTCTTC | TRBV19 | NA | TRBJ2-1 | NA
CASSLLAGVYEQYF | TGTGCCAGCAGTCTTCTAGCGGGAGTGTACGAGCAGTACTTC | TRBV6-5 | TRBD2 | TRBJ2-7 | once
CASSADENQPQHF | TGTGCCAGCTCAGCCGACGAGAATCAGCCCCAGCATTTT | TRBV18 | NA | TRBJ1-5 | NA
CASSYRGRGGTDTQYF | TGTGCCAGCAGCTACAGGGGGCGCGGGGGCACAGATACGCAGTATTTT | TRBV27 | TRBD1 | TRBJ2-3 | NA
CASSDNDEKLFF | TGTGCCAGCAGTGATAACGATGAAAAACTGTTTTTT | TRBV6-1 | NA | TRBJ1-4 | NA
CASSPRTGTFEKLFF | TGTGCCAGCTCACCGAGGACGGGGACCTTTGAAAAACTGTTTTTT | TRBV18 | NA | TRBJ1-4 | NA
CASSPQWQDGYTF | TGTGCCAGCTCACCACAGTGGCAGGACGGCTACACCTTC | TRBV18 | NA | TRBJ1-2 | NA
CASGRGGTEAFF | TGCGCCAGCGGCAGGGGCGGCACTGAAGCTTTCTTT | TRBV5-1 | NA | TRBJ1-1 | once
CASSPGSLGSGNTIYF | TGTGCCAGCAGCCCCGGGAGCCTTGGCTCTGGAAACACCATATATTTT | TRBV7-6 | NA | TRBJ1-3 | few
CASSHVPGMGEETQYF | TGCGCCAGCAGCCATGTTCCGGGTATGGGGGAAGAGACCCAGTACTTC | TRBV5-1 | NA | TRBJ2-5 | few
CAWSTVKANEKLFF | TGTGCCTGGAGTACGGTTAAGGCTAATGAAAAACTGTTTTTT | TRBV30 | NA | TRBJ1-4 | NA
CASSQVTGAEAFF | TGTGCCAGCAGCCAAGTTACCGGGGCGGAAGCTTTCTTT | TRBV14 | NA | TRBJ1-1 | NA
CASSTRTLSSGNTIYF | TGTGCCAGCAGCACCAGGACACTGAGCTCTGGAAACACCATATATTTT | TRBV7-9 | NA | TRBJ1-3 | NA
CARSFIWHQPQHF | TGTGCCAGAAGCTTCATTTGGCATCAGCCCCAGCATTTT | TRBV5-3 | NA | TRBJ1-5 | NA
CASSERTGGPTDTQYF | TGTGCCAGCAGCGAACGGACAGGGGGCCCCACAGATACGCAGTATTTT | TRBV9 | TRBD1 | TRBJ2-3 | NA
CASSLGEQYF | TGTGCCAGCAGCCTAGGAGAGCAGTACTTC | TRBV7-9 | NA | TRBJ2-7 | NA
CASSNTGTGGSPLHF | TGTGCCAGCAGCAACACGGGGACAGGAGGATCACCCCTCCACTTT | TRBV11-2 | TRBD1 | TRBJ1-6 | NA